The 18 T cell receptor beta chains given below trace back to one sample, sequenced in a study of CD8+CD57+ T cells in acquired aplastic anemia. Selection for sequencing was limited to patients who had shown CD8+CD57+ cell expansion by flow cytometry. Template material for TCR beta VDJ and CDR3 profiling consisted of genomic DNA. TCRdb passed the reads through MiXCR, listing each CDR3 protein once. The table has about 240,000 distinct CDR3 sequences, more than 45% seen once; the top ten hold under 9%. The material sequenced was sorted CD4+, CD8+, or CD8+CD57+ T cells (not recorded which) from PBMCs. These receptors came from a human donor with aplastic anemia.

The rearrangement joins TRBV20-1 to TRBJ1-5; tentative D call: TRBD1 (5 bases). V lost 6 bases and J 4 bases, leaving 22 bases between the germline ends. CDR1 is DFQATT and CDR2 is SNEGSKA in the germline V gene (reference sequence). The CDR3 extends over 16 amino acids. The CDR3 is CSAPPEGRVPNQPQHF. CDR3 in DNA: TGCAGTGCACCACCGGAGGGGAGGGTACCTAATCAGCCCCAGCATTTT.

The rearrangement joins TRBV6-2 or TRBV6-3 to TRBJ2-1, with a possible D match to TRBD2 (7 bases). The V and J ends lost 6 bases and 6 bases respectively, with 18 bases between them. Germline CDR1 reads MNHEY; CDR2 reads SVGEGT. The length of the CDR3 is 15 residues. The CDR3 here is CASRTWGGEGNEQFF. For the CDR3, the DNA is TGTGCCAGCAGAACGTGGGGGGGCGAAGGCAATGAGCAGTTCTTC.

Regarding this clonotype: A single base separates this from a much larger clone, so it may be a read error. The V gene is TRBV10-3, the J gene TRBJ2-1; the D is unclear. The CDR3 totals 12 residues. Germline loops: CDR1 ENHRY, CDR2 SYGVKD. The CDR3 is CVSTSDYNEQFF. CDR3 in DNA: TGTGTCAGCACGAGCGACTACAATGAGCAGTTCTTC.

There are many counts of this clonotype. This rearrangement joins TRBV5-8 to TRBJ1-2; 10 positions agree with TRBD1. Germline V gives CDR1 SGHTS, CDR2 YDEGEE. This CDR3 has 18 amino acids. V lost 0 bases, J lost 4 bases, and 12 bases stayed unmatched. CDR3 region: CASSLAIDRGRRGYGYTF. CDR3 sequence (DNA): TGTGCCAGCAGCTTGGCCATTGACAGGGGGCGCCGGGGCTATGGCTACACCTTC.

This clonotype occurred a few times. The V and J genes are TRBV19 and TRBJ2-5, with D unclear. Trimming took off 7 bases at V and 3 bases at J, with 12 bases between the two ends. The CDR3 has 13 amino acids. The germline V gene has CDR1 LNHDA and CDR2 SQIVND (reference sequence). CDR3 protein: CASTMTGKETQYF. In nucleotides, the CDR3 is TGTGCCAGTACCATGACTGGGAAAGAGACCCAGTACTTC.

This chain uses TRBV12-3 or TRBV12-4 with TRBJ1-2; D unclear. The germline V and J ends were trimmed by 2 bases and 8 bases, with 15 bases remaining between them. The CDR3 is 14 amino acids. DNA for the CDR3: TGTGCCAGCAGTTTAACGCGCCCTATGGACGGCTACACCTTC. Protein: CASSLTRPMDGYTF.

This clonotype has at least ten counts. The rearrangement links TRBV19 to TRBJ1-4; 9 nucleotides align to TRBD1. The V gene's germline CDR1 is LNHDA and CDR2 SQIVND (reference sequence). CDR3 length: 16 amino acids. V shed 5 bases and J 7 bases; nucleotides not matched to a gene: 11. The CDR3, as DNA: TGTGCCAGTAGTTCATCCGCCGGGACAGGGTCTGAAAAACTGTTTTTT. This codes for CASSSSAGTGSEKLFF.

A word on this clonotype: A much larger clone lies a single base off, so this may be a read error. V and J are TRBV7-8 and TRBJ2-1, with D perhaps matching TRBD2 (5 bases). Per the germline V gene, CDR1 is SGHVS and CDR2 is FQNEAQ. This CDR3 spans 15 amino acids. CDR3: CASSGRRESYNERFF. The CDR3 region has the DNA TGTGCCAGCAGTGGGAGACGGGAATCCTACAATGAGCGGTTCTTC.

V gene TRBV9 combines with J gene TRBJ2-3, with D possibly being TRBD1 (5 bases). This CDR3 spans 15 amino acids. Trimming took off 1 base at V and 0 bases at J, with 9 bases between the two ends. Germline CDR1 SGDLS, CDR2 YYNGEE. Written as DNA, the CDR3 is TGTGCCAGCAGCGTAACAGGAGCTAGCACAGATACGCAGTATTTT. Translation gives CASSVTGASTDTQYF.

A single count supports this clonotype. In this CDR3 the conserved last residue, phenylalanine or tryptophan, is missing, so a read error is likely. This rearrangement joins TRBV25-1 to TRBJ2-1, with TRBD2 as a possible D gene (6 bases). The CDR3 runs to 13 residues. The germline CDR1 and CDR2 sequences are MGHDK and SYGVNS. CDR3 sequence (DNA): TGTGCCAGCAGTGGCGGGGTGTACAATGGGCAGTTCCTC. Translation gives CASSGGVYNGQFL.

The CDR3 DNA reads TGTGCCAGCAGCTTATTATGGTATGGCTACACCTTC. Its protein is CASSLLWYGYTF. J is TRBJ1-2 and V is TRBV7-9; D unresolved. V lost 2 bases to trimming and J lost 5 bases, with 6 bases between them. CDR1 SEHNR and CDR2 FQNEAQ come from the germline V gene (reference sequence). The CDR3 is made up of 12 amino acids. The entire variable domain, with the rest obtained from reference TRBV7-9 and TRBJ1-2, is as follows: DTGVSQNPRHKITKRGQNVTFRCDPISEHNRLYWYRQTLGQGPEFLTYFQNEAQLEKSRLLSDRFSAERPKGSFSTLEIQRTEQGDSAMYLCASSLLWYGYTFGSGTRLTVV.

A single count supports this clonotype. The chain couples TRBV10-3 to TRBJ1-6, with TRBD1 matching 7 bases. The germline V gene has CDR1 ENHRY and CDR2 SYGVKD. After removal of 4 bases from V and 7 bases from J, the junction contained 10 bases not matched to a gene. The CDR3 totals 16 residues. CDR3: CAISAGRTGQNSPLHF. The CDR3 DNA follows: TGTGCCATCAGTGCCGGGAGGACGGGACAGAATTCACCCCTCCACTTT.

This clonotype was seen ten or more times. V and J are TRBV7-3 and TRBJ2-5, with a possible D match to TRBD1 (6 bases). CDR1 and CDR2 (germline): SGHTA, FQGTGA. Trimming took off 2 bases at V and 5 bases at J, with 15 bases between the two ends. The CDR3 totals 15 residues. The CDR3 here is CASSLAGGESETQYF. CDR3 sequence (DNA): TGTGCCAGCAGCTTAGCTGGGGGCGAGTCGGAGACCCAGTACTTC.

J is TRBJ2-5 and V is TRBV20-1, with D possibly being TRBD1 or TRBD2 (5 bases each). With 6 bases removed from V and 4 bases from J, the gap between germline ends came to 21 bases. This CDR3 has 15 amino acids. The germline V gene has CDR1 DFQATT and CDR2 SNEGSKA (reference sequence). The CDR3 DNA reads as TGCAGTGCAAACCCACGGTCCGGGACCTTAGAGACCCAGTACTTC. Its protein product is CSANPRSGTLETQYF.

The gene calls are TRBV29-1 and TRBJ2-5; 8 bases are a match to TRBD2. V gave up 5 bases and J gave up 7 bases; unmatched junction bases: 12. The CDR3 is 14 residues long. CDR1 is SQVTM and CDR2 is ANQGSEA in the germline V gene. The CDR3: CSVLLRGAGGTQYF. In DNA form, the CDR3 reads TGCAGCGTTTTATTGCGGGGGGCGGGGGGGACCCAGTACTTC.

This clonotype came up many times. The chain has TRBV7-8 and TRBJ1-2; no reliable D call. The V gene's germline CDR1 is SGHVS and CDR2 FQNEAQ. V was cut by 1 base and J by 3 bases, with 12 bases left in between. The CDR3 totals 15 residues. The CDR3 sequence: CASSLVSGGDYGYTF. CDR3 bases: TGTGCCAGCAGCTTAGTCAGTGGTGGGGACTATGGCTACACCTTC. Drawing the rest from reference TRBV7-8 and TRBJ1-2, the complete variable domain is GAGVSQSPRYKVAKRGQDVALRCDPISGHVSLFWYQQALGQGPEFLTYFQNEAQLDKSGLPSDRFFAERPEGSVSTLKIQRTQQEDSAVYLCASSLVSGGDYGYTFGSGTRLTVV.

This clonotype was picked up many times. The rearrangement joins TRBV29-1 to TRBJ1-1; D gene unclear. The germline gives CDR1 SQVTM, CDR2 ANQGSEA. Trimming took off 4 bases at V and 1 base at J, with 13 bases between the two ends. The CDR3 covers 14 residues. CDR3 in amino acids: CSVALWQKNTEAFF. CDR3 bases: TGCAGCGTTGCCCTATGGCAGAAGAACACTGAAGCTTTCTTT. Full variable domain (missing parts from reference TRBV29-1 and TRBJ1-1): SAVISQKPSRDICQRGTSLTIQCQVDSQVTMMFWYRQQPGQSLTLIATANQGSEATYESGFVIDKFPISRPNLTFSTLTVSNMSPEDSSIYLCSVALWQKNTEAFFGQGTRLTVV.

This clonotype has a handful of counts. The CDR3 bases are TGTGCCAGCAGTTTACCCCAGAAGAACACTGAAGCTTTCTTT. This translates into CASSLPQKNTEAFF. The chain combines TRBV6-4 with TRBJ1-1; no definite D call. Germline V CDR1 and CDR2: MRHNA, SNTAGT. This CDR3 spans 14 amino acids. V gave up 5 bases and J gave up 1 base, with 11 bases separating them.